This T cell receptor beta chain was recorded in a study of OX40 agonist ivuxolimab in advanced cancers. General notes on the study: Ivuxolimab was an agonistic, fully human IgG2 monoclonal antibody directed against OX40 (CD134), a costimulatory receptor. Intravenous ivuxolimab was administered to patients every 2 weeks at six dose levels: 0.01, 0.1, 0.3, 1.5, 3 and 10 mg/kg. Among the roughly 50 dose-escalation patients, around 20 had hepatocellular carcinoma, approximately 15 melanoma, 9 renal cell carcinoma and 9 head and neck cancer. In the dose-escalation cohort, around four fifths of patients were male, and the mean age was approximately 60 years with a range of about 23 to 79. Prior anti-PD-1, anti-PD-L1 or anti-CTLA-4 therapy was permitted, and checkpoint inhibitors had been received by under 50% of dose-escalation patients. Three dose-escalation patients achieved partial responses, one with hepatocellular carcinoma and two with cutaneous melanoma. Peripheral TCRbeta sequencing was intended to test whether TCR sequence diversity was altered and clonal T-cell expansion was caused by ivuxolimab. The paper describes the monotherapy dose-escalation part (N = 52 patients) of the phase I trial of ivuxolimab.

About this clone: Its binding antigen is unknown. Per-nucleotide qualities are absent, and no much larger clonotype sits a single base away.

General study outcomes and caveats: At doses of 0.1 to 3.0 mg/kg, clonal expansion of both CD4+ and CD8+ T cells in blood was seen between baseline and week 6. In the 0.1-3.0 mg/kg groups, partial responders were among the patients with the lowest normalized peripheral clonal expansion, particularly in CD8+ T cells. The antigen specificity of the clonally expanded peripheral T cells was not determined. After ivuxolimab, CD8+ T cells had more expanded clones than CD4+ T cells on average. Low levels of normalized T-cell clonal expansion were also seen in some nonresponding patients.

CDR1 and CDR2 (KGHSH, LQKENI) derive from the germline V gene. From the cysteine through the phenylalanine, the CDR3 covers 14 amino acids. Of all the DNA, just the CDR3 is kept, 42 bases in frame from base 1. V is cut by 4 bases and J by 0 bases, and the space between the germline ends is 6 bases. To sequence the TCRbeta CDR3 region, genomic DNA was isolated from the sorted cells. TCRbeta CDR3 regions were sequenced using the immunoSEQ Assay. The clones in this table, taken by TCRdb from immuneACCESS, are in-frame only. Not every clone is retained; where verified, under half of the shortfall comes from an unresolved V gene, and the cause of the rest is unknown. The sample profile shows around 100,000 clones; more than 75% of them were found once. Of the sample, around 1.5% is held by the ten largest clones. The trial excluded patients who had a history of autoimmune disease or were on systemic immunosuppression. Peripheral blood for TCR sequencing was collected from all dose cohorts at baseline, on cycle 4 day 1, and on cycle 7 day 1. Samples were obtained from an open-label, multicenter, first-in-human phase I dose-escalation trial of ivuxolimab. The trial enrolled adults with locally advanced or metastatic head and neck squamous cell, hepatocellular, melanoma or renal cell carcinoma. Before TCR sequencing, CD4+ and CD8+ T cells were separately sorted from peripheral blood.

This specimen consisted of CD4+ or CD8+ T cells sorted from blood, obtained in a trial of the OX40 agonist ivuxolimab. The V gene is TRBV18 and the J gene is TRBJ1-4, with TRBD1 tentatively as D gene (5 bases match). The TCR was taken from an adult with an advanced solid tumor such as melanoma, head and neck, liver or kidney cancer. Here is the DNA: TGTGCCAGCTCACTAGGGGCAACTAATGAAAAACTGTTTTTT. Its product reads: CASSLGATNEKLFF.